This TCR beta chain was observed in a study of early T cells in non-severe SARS-CoV-2 infection. About the study: Sequencing used unsorted whole-blood bulk RNA, so chains lack pairing.

Germline-derived CDR1 and CDR2 are MNHEY and SVGEGT. Trimming cost V 6 bases and J 10 bases, with 9 bases left between them. The CDR3 length is 11 residues. Overall study findings and caveats: Private and CD4 specificities were missed by VDJdb matching, skewed to anti-spike CD8.

This clonotype showed up many times. Its antigen is not identified. The protocol attached unique molecular identifiers to individual cDNA molecules. Using its own MiXCR run on the 5' RACE reads, TCRdb lists one record per CDR3 protein. Here the sample spans about 20,000 distinct CDR3 sequences, about 3.7% being singletons. The chain employs TRBV6-2 or TRBV6-3 and TRBJ2-2, with D uncertain. The source is an adult who was a healthcare worker with PCR-confirmed SARS-CoV-2 infection or an uninfected control (not recorded which). The specimen was whole blood. The CDR3 loop is CASSLKTELFF. The DNA for the CDR3 is TGTGCCAGCAGCCTGAAGACGGAGCTGTTTTTT.